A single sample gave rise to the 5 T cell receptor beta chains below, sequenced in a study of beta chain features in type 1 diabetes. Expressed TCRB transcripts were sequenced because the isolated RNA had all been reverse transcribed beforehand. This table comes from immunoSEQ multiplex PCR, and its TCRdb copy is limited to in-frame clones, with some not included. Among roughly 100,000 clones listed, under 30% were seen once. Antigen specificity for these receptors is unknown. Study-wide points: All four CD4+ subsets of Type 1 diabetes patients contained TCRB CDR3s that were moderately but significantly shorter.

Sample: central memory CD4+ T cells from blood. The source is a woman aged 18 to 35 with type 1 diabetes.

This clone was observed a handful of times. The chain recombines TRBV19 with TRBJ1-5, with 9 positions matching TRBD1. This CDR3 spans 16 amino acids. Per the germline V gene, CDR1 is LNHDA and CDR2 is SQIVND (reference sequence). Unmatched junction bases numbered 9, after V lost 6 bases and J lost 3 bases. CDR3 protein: CASSQSGQGTNQPQHF. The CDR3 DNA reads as TGTGCCAGTAGCCAATCGGGACAGGGCACCAATCAGCCCCAGCATTTT.

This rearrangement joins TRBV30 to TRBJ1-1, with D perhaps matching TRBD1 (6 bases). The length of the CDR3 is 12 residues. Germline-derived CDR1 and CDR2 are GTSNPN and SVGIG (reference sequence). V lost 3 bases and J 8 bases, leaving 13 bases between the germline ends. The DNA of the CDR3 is TGTGCCTGGAGCGAGGACAGCGGAGAAGCTTTCTTT. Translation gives CAWSEDSGEAFF.

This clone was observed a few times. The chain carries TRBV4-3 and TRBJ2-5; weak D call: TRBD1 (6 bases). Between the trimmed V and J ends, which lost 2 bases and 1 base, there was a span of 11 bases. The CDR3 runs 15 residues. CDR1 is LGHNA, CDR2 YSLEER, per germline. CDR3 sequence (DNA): TGCGCCAGCAGCCAATCCTGGACAGTCCAAGAGACCCAGTACTTC. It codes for CASSQSWTVQETQYF.

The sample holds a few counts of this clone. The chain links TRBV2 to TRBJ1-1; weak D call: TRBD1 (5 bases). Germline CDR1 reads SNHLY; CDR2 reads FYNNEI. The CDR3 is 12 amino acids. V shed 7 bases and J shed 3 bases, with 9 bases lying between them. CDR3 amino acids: CASMAGHTEAFF. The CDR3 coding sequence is TGTGCCAGCATGGCAGGGCACACTGAAGCTTTCTTT.

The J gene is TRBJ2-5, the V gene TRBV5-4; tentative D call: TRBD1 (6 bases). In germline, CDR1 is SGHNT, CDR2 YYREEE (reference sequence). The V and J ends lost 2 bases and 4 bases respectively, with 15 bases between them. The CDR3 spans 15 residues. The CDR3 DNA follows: TGTGCCAGCAGCTTCTTACAGGGACCGGGAGAGACCCAGTACTTC. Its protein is CASSFLQGPGETQYF. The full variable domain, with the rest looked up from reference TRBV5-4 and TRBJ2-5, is ETGVTQSPTHLIKTRGQQVTLRCSSQSGHNTVSWYQQALGQGPQFIFQYYREEENGRGNFPPRFSGLQFPNYSSELNVNALELDDSALYLCASSFLQGPGETQYFGPGTRLLVL.